These 9 T cell receptor beta chains share one sample of origin, sequenced in a study of T cell clones after liver transplantation. Generated by immunoSEQ multiplex PCR, the TCRdb table keeps only in-frame clones and is missing some. The profile shows roughly 80,000 clones, around four fifths of them singletons. Sequencing used CD4+ T cells from blood, obtained at the 22-month timepoint. Every receptor here comes from a human patient who received a liver transplant. Some T cells may originate from the graft donor.

This clone was found many times. This rearrangement joins TRBV19 to TRBJ1-5; 7 nucleotides match TRBD1. Trimming took 6 bases from V and 5 from J; bases not matched to a gene: 7. The CDR3 loop spans 14 amino acids. From germline, CDR1 is LNHDA and CDR2 SQIVND (reference sequence). CDR3 sequence (DNA): TGTGCCAGTAGACTCAGGGGGAGTGATCAGCCCCAGCATTTT. Translated: CASRLRGSDQPQHF.

This sequence joins TRBV18 and TRBJ2-7; 9 nucleotides agree with TRBD1. From germline, CDR1 is KGHSH and CDR2 LQKENI. Trimming took 4 bases from V and 1 from J; bases not matched to a gene: 5. The CDR3 spans 15 residues. The CDR3 loop reads CASSLAGTGSYEQYF. The CDR3 DNA reads TGTGCCAGCTCACTAGCCGGGACAGGGTCCTACGAGCAGTACTTC.

This clone was observed a single time. The rearrangement links TRBV27 to TRBJ1-5, with 7 positions matching TRBD1. V was pared by 3 bases and J by 0 bases, with 5 bases of the junction left unmatched. Germline V lookup: CDR1 MNHEY, CDR2 SMNVEV (reference sequence). The CDR3 has 16 residues. CDR3 in amino acids: CASSFGGQDSNQPQHF. The CDR3 coding sequence is TGTGCCAGCAGTTTCGGCGGACAGGATAGCAATCAGCCCCAGCATTTT.

This clone was seen more than once but under ten times. This rearrangement joins TRBV11-2 to TRBJ2-3; D is perhaps TRBD1 (6 bases). The CDR3 is 16 amino acids. Germline assignment: CDR1 SGHAT and CDR2 FQNNGV. V lost 5 bases, J lost 5 bases, and 20 bases lay in between. CDR3 sequence (DNA): TGTGCCAGCAGCAAAACCGGGACACAAGTCCAAGATACGCAGTATTTT. Translated, it gives CASSKTGTQVQDTQYF.

The count of this clone is one. The genes are TRBV7-2 and TRBJ1-1, with unresolved D. V shed 3 bases and J shed 2 bases, with 13 bases lying between them. The germline V gene encodes CDR1 SGHTA and CDR2 FQGNSA. The CDR3 contains 15 residues. The CDR3 DNA reads as TGTGCCAGCAGCTTGGGCGTGGAGGGCAACACTGAAGCTTTCTTT. Translating it yields CASSLGVEGNTEAFF.

The chain has TRBV29-1 and TRBJ1-2, with D tentatively TRBD1 (6 bases). This CDR3 has 14 residues. The germline gives CDR1 SQVTM, CDR2 ANQGSEA. Trimming pared 3 bases from V and 4 bases from J, leaving 15 bases between. In DNA, the CDR3 is TGCAGCGTTGAGGCGGGGGGCGCAGGCTATGGCTACACCTTC. This translates into CSVEAGGAGYGYTF.

In this sample, this clone turned up a few times. This sequence joins TRBV7-2 and TRBJ1-2; no reliable D call. Germline V lookup: CDR1 SGHTA, CDR2 FQGNSA. This CDR3 contains 12 residues. Trimming cost V 5 bases and J 8 bases, with 12 bases left between them. The CDR3, as DNA: TGTGCCAGCAGCCCCCAGACGAAAGGCTACACCTTC. Translating gives CASSPQTKGYTF. Supplemented by reference TRBV7-2 and TRBJ1-2, the full variable domain reads GAGVSQSPSNKVTEKGKDVELRCDPISGHTALYWYRQSLGQGLEFLIYFQGNSAPDKSGLPSDRFSAERTGGSVSTLTIQRTQQEDSAVYLCASSPQTKGYTFGSGTRLTVV.

The gene calls are TRBV5-1 and TRBJ1-1; TRBD1 is a possible D gene (5 bases). The V gene's germline CDR1 is SGHRS and CDR2 YFSETQ. The V and J ends lost 4 bases and 1 base respectively, with 11 bases between them. The CDR3 runs 14 residues. CDR3 nucleotide sequence: TGCGCCAGCAGCCCTACGGGGGGGAACACTGAAGCTTTCTTT. As protein: CASSPTGGNTEAFF.

The chain employs TRBV7-2 and TRBJ2-1; D is possibly TRBD1 or TRBD2 (5 bases each). There are 14 residues in the CDR3. The germline V and J ends were trimmed by 1 base and 5 bases, with 9 bases remaining between them. Per germline, CDR1 SGHTA and CDR2 FQGNSA. The CDR3 bases are TGTGCCAGCAGCTTAGTCGGGGACGACAATGAGCAGTTCTTC. Encoded protein: CASSLVGDDNEQFF.